One sample yielded the 24 T cell receptor beta chains listed below, sequenced in a study of response to subunit inactivated influenza vaccine. TCRdb re-analysed the RT-PCR reads in MiXCR, keeping a single row per CDR3 protein. The sample shows about 240,000 distinct CDR3 sequences, more than 9% of them seen only once. The sequenced sample was non-naive T cells sorted from PBMCs, obtained 14 to 15 days before vaccination. These receptors were taken from a man aged 50-59 years who received an inactivated influenza vaccine.

This clonotype has only a few counts. This chain links TRBV7-2 with TRBJ1-5; D gene uncertain. The CDR3 is 13 residues long. V gave up 5 bases and J gave up 4 bases, with 9 bases separating them. Germline V gene sequence: CDR1 SGHTA, CDR2 FQGNSA. For the CDR3, the DNA is TGTGCCAGCAGCATTGAACGGAATCAGCCCCAGCATTTT. This codes for CASSIERNQPQHF.

This clonotype has at least ten counts. This chain connects TRBV7-2 to TRBJ1-1; TRBD1 might be the D (5 bases). CDR1 and CDR2 from the germline V gene are SGHTA and FQGNSA. The CDR3 spans 14 residues. V lost 2 bases and J 5 bases, leaving 12 bases between the germline ends. The CDR3 is CASSLQQGMTEAFF. CDR3 nucleotide sequence: TGTGCCAGCAGCTTACAGCAGGGAATGACTGAAGCTTTCTTT. Based on the CDR3 plus reference TRBV7-2 and TRBJ1-1, the full variable domain is GAGVSQSPSNKVTEKGKDVELRCDPISGHTALYWYRQSLGQGLEFLIYFQGNSAPDKSGLPSDRFSAERTGGSVSTLTIQRTQQEDSAVYLCASSLQQGMTEAFFGQGTRLTVV.

This clonotype has ten or more counts. The V and J genes are TRBV5-5 and TRBJ2-7; 9 bases fit TRBD1. This CDR3 region has 14 residues. The V and J ends lost 2 bases and 3 bases, in that order; junction bases with no gene match: 3. The V gene's germline CDR1 is SGHKS and CDR2 YYEKEE (reference sequence). The CDR3 coding sequence is TGTGCCAGCAGCTTAGGGGGACAGGGCTACGAGCAGTACTTC. Translating gives CASSLGGQGYEQYF.

This clonotype was counted at least ten times. The CDR3: CASSLGGNYGYTF. CDR3 sequence (DNA): TGTGCCAGCAGCCTAGGGGGAAACTATGGCTACACCTTC. The gene calls are TRBV3-1 and TRBJ1-2, with a weak D call TRBD1 (6 bases). This CDR3 has 13 amino acids. V dropped 4 bases and J dropped 2 bases, with 8 bases sitting between them. Germline loops: CDR1 LGHDT, CDR2 YNNKEL (reference sequence).

The chain uses TRBV20-1 and TRBJ2-5, with 8 positions matching TRBD1. The germline V gene encodes CDR1 DFQATT and CDR2 SNEGSKA (reference sequence). V lost 6 bases and J lost 2; bases outside the gene matches: 11. CDR3 length: 15 residues. The CDR3: CSATPGQGAQETQYF. The CDR3 DNA reads TGCAGTGCCACCCCGGGGCAGGGGGCTCAAGAGACCCAGTACTTC.

There are many counts of this clonotype. The chain links TRBV12-3 or TRBV12-4 to TRBJ2-5, with 13 bases lining up with TRBD2. This CDR3 spans 13 amino acids. The trim removed 8 bases at V and 3 bases at J, leaving 0 bases unmatched. Here the CDR3 DNA reads TGTGCCAGCGGACTAGCGGGGGAAGAGACCCAGTACTTC. As protein: CASGLAGEETQYF.

This clonotype was counted between two and nine times. The chain uses TRBV20-1 and TRBJ2-1; D gene unclear. Germline V gene sequence: CDR1 DFQATT, CDR2 SNEGSKA (reference sequence). CDR3 length equals 11 residues. Trimming took 0 bases from V and 10 from J, leaving 7 bases between them. CDR3 nucleotides: TGCAGTGCTAGAGACGGCAGGGAGCAGTTCTTC. It yields the protein CSARDGREQFF.

This clonotype has at least ten counts. This chain uses TRBV12-3 or TRBV12-4 with TRBJ2-7; TRBD1 is a possible D gene (6 bases). Trimming stripped 4 bases from V and 0 bases from J, with 16 bases between. This CDR3 contains 16 residues. Written as DNA, the CDR3 is TGTGCCAGCAGTTCGATAACAGGGCTTAGCTCCTACGAGCAGTACTTC. Translating it yields CASSSITGLSSYEQYF.

The table lists this clonotype with a few counts. V and J are TRBV5-6 and TRBJ1-1, with a weak D call TRBD1 (6 bases). Germline assignment: CDR1 SGHDT and CDR2 YYEEEE. This CDR3 is built from 19 residues. V was trimmed by 3 bases and J by 0 bases, leaving 24 bases between them. CDR3 in amino acids: CASSSPGSGRGVMNTEAFF. The CDR3 DNA is TGTGCCAGCAGCTCCCCGGGATCCGGGAGGGGGGTAATGAACACTGAAGCTTTCTTT.

The chain couples TRBV20-1 to TRBJ2-3; 10 bases agree with TRBD1. The CDR3 length is 15 residues. The V and J ends lost 6 bases and 4 bases, in that order; junction bases with no gene match: 10. Germline assignment: CDR1 DFQATT and CDR2 SNEGSKA (reference sequence). As DNA, the CDR3 is TGCAGTGCAATCACGCCGGGACAGGGGTCAGATACGCAGTATTTT. It translates to CSAITPGQGSDTQYF.

The chain uses TRBV7-3 and TRBJ2-7, with a tentative D call TRBD1 (5 bases). Trimming removed 1 base from V and 2 bases from J, with 9 bases in between. CDR1 is SGHTA and CDR2 is FQGTGA in the germline V gene. The CDR3 loop spans 14 amino acids. Here the CDR3 DNA reads TGTGCCAGCAGCTTAAGTACAGGCCCCTACGAGCAGTACTTC. This translates into CASSLSTGPYEQYF.

The rearrangement uses TRBV7-8 and TRBJ1-6; unclear D gene. Trimming took off 6 bases at V and 7 bases at J, with 10 bases between the two ends. The CDR3 consists of 13 residues. The germline gives CDR1 SGHVS, CDR2 FQNEAQ. Here the CDR3 DNA reads TGTGCCAGCAGTGAAGGGAGGAATTCACCCCTCCACTTT. The encoded protein is CASSEGRNSPLHF.

This clonotype was observed a few times. The rearrangement joins TRBV5-4 to TRBJ2-1; perhaps TRBD1 as D (6 bases). This CDR3 contains 15 residues. Trimming cost V 4 bases and J 8 bases, with 19 bases left between them. The V gene's germline CDR1 is SGHNT and CDR2 YYREEE (reference sequence). CDR3: CASSQTLQGTDEQFF. The CDR3 DNA follows: TGTGCCAGCAGCCAAACTTTACAGGGTACCGATGAGCAGTTCTTC.

The chain joins TRBV19 to TRBJ1-4, with TRBD1 as a possible D gene (5 bases). CDR1 is LNHDA, CDR2 SQIVND, per germline (reference sequence). The germline V and J ends were trimmed by 5 bases and 7 bases, with 20 bases remaining between them. The CDR3 loop spans 16 amino acids. The CDR3 DNA reads TGTGCCAGTAGTCTCGTGCAGGCAGGGAAAGCTGAAAAACTGTTTTTT. It translates to CASSLVQAGKAEKLFF.

This clonotype was seen a handful of times. The CDR3 coding sequence is TGTGCCAGCAGTCACGGGCCGTGGATGATCTACAATGAGCAGTTCTTC. It is translated as CASSHGPWMIYNEQFF. The rearrangement links TRBV6-2 or TRBV6-3 to TRBJ2-1; D ambiguous. Between the trimmed V and J ends, which lost 5 bases and 3 bases, there was a span of 17 bases. The CDR3 covers 16 residues. Germline-derived CDR1 and CDR2 are MNHEY and SVGEGT.

In this sample, this clonotype turned up a few times. It is unclear where the CDR3 begins or ends on the DNA, so no DNA is shown, and the CDR3 is as TCRdb lists it. The genes are TRBV6-2 or TRBV6-3 and TRBJ2-7; the DNA was not used to check the table's D call, TRBD2. Germline CDR1 MNHEY, CDR2 SVGEGT. Counting both end residues, the CDR3 totals 14 amino acids. The CDR3 loop is CASSSSGGFYEQYF.

V usage is TRBV4-2 and J usage is TRBJ1-5; D may be TRBD1 (5 bases). This CDR3 region has 15 residues. Trimming took off 1 base at V and 4 bases at J, with 11 bases between the two ends. Germline CDR1 LGHNA, CDR2 YNFKEQ. CDR3 sequence reads: CASSQGGHNNQPQHF. The CDR3, as DNA: TGTGCCAGCAGCCAAGGAGGACATAATAATCAGCCCCAGCATTTT.

The chain couples TRBV20-1 to TRBJ2-7; weak D call: TRBD2 (6 bases). The CDR3 consists of 15 residues. V was shortened by 1 base and J by 6 bases, with 19 bases between the two germline ends. Germline CDR1 and CDR2: DFQATT and SNEGSKA (reference sequence). The chain's CDR3 is CSARGEGGITGEQYF. CDR3 in DNA: TGCAGTGCTAGAGGGGAAGGAGGGATCACTGGCGAGCAGTACTTC.

The chain carries TRBV5-5 and TRBJ1-2, with D tentatively TRBD1 (6 bases). The V and J ends lost 5 bases and 5 bases respectively, with 10 bases between them. CDR1 and CDR2 (germline): SGHKS, YYEKEE (reference sequence). This CDR3 comprises 12 residues. In DNA form, the CDR3 reads TGTGCCAGCAGTCCAACAGGGTATGGCTACACCTTC. Its protein product is CASSPTGYGYTF. Filled out from reference TRBV5-5 and TRBJ1-2, the complete variable domain reads DAGVTQSPTHLIKTRGQQVTLRCSPISGHKSVSWYQQVLGQGPQFIFQYYEKEERGRGNFPDRFSARQFPNYSSELNVNALLLGDSALYLCASSPTGYGYTFGSGTRLTVV.

This clonotype appeared a few times. The V and J genes are TRBV29-1 and TRBJ2-5, with 7 bases identical to TRBD1. Unmatched junction bases numbered 8, after V lost 4 bases and J lost 6 bases. CDR1 SQVTM and CDR2 ANQGSEA come from the germline V gene. The CDR3 runs 13 residues. In DNA, the CDR3 is TGCAGCGTTGGGCTTAGACAGGGTCAGACCCAGTACTTC. Encoded protein: CSVGLRQGQTQYF.

The chain links TRBV6-2 or TRBV6-3 to TRBJ2-2; TRBD1 agrees at 7 bases. This CDR3 comprises 16 residues. V lost 6 bases and J lost 4; bases outside the gene matches: 11. Germline V CDR1 and CDR2: MNHEY, SVGEGT. The CDR3 DNA sequence: TGTGCCAGCAGCCCCATTCGGGACAGAGCCACCGGGGAGCTGTTTTTT. It codes for CASSPIRDRATGELFF.

This clonotype has a handful of counts. The chain couples TRBV28 to TRBJ2-7, with 9 nucleotides matching TRBD1. This CDR3 region has 15 residues. Germline assignment: CDR1 MDHEN and CDR2 SYDVKM. V shed 4 bases and J 0 bases; nucleotides not matched to a gene: 4. CDR3 coding DNA: TGTGCCAGCAGTTCCGGGACAGGGAGCTCCTACGAGCAGTACTTC. Amino acid sequence: CASSSGTGSSYEQYF.

This clonotype came up a few times. This chain joins TRBV7-2 and TRBJ2-3; D possibly uses TRBD1 or TRBD2 (5 bases each). Germline V gene data show CDR1 as SGHTA and CDR2 as FQGNSA. The CDR3 sequence is 15 residues long. Trimming removed 2 bases from V and 4 bases from J, with 13 bases in between. The CDR3 reads CASSLQGAISDTQYF. The CDR3 nucleotides read TGTGCCAGCAGCTTACAGGGAGCAATATCAGATACGCAGTATTTT.

The gene calls are TRBV20-1 and TRBJ2-4, with a possible D match to TRBD2 (5 bases). Per the germline V gene, CDR1 is DFQATT and CDR2 is SNEGSKA (reference sequence). With 2 bases removed from V and 4 bases from J, the gap between germline ends came to 12 bases. The CDR3 runs 14 residues. The CDR3 region is CSARPQAEKNIQYF. Here the CDR3 DNA reads TGCAGTGCTAGACCCCAAGCGGAAAAAAACATTCAGTACTTC.